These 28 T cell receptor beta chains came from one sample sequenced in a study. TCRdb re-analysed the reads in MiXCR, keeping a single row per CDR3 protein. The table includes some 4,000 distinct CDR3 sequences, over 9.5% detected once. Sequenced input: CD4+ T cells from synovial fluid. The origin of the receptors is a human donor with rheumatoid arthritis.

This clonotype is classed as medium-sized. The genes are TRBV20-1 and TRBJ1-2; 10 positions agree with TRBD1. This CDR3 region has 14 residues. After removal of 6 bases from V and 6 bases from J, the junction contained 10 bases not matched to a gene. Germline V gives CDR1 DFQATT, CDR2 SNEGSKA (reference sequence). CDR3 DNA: TGCAGTGCCGCGACAGGGGGCGCCGGGGATGGCTACACCTTC. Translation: CSAATGGAGDGYTF.

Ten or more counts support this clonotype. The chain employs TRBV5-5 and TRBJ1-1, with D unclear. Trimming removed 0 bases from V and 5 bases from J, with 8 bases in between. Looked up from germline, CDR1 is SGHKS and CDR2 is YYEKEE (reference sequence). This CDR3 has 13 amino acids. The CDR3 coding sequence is TGTGCCAGCAGCTTGGCTGGGGAGACTGAAGCTTTCTTT. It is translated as CASSLAGETEAFF. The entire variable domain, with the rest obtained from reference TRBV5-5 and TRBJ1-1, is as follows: DAGVTQSPTHLIKTRGQQVTLRCSPISGHKSVSWYQQVLGQGPQFIFQYYEKEERGRGNFPDRFSARQFPNYSSELNVNALLLGDSALYLCASSLAGETEAFFGQGTRLTVV.

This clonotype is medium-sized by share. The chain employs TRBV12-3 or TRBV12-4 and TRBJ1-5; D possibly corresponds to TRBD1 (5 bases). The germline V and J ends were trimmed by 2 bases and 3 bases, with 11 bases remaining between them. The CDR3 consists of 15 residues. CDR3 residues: CASSLQTAPNQPQHF. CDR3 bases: TGTGCCAGCAGTTTACAGACAGCCCCCAATCAGCCCCAGCATTTT.

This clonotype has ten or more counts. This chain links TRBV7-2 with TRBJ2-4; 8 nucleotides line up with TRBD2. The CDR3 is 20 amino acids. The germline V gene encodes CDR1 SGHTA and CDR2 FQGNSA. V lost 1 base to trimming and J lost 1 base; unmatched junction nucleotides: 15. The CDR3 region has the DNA TGTGCCAGCAGCTTAGTCTCCTTAGCGGGAATTATTTCGGCCAAAAACATTCAGTACTTC. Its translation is CASSLVSLAGIISAKNIQYF.

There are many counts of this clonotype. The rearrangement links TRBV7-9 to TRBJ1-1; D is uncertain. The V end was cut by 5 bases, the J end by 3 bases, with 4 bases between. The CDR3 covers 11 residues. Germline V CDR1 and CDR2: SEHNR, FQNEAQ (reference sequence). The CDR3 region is CASSIYTEAFF. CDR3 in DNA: TGTGCCAGCAGCATATACACTGAAGCTTTCTTT.

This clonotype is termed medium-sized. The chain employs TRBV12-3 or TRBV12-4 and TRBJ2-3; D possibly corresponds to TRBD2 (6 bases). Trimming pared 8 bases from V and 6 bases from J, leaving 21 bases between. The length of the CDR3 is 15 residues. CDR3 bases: TGTGCCAGCTGCTTACGGGGGAGTAAATCGGATACGCAGTATTTT. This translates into CASCLRGSKSDTQYF.

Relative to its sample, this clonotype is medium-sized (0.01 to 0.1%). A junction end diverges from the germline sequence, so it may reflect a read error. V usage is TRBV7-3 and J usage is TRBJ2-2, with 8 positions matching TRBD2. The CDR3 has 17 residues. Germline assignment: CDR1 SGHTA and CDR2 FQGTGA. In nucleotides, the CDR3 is TGTGCCAGCAGCTTAACGAGCGGGAGACGGAAGACCGGGGGGCTGTTTTTT. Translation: CASSLTSGRRKTGGLFF.

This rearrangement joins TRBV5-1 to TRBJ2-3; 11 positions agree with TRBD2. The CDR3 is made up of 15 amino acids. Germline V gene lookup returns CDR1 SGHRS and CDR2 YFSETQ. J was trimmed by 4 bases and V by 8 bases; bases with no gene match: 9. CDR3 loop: CASGLAGGPADTQYF. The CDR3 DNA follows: TGCGCCAGTGGATTAGCGGGAGGGCCGGCAGATACGCAGTATTTT.

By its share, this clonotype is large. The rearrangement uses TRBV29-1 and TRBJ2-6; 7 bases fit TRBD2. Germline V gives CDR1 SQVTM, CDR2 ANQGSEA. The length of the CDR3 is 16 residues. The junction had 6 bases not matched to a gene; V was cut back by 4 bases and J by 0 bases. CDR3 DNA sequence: TGCAGCGTTGCTGGGGAGGGGAGCTCTGGGGCCAACGTCCTGACTTTC. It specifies CSVAGEGSSGANVLTF.

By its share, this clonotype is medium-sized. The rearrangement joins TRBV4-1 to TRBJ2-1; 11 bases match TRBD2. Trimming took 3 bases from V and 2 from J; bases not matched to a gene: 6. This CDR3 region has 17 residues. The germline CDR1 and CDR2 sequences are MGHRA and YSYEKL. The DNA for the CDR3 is TGCGCCAGCAGCCATCGATTTAGCGGGAGGGCCTACAATGAGCAGTTCTTC. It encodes CASSHRFSGRAYNEQFF.

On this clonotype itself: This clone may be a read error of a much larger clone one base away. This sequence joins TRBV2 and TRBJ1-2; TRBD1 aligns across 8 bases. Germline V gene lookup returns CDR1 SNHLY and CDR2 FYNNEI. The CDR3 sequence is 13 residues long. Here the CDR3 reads CASKGQGAFGYNF. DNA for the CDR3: TGTGCCAGCAAAGGCCAGGGGGCTTTTGGCTACAACTTC.

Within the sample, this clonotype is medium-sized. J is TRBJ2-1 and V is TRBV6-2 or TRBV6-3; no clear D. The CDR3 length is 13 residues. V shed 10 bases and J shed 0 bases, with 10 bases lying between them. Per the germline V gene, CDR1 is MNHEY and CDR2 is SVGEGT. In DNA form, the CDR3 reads TGTGCCACCCACCTTAGCTCCTACAATGAGCAGTTCTTC. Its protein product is CATHLSSYNEQFF.

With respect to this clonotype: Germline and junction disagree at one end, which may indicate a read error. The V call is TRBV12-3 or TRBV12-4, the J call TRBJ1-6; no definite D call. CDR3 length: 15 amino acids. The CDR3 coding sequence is TGTGCCAACAGTAGATTTAGGCTGGGTAATTCACCCCTCCACTTT. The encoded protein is CANSRFRLGNSPLHF.

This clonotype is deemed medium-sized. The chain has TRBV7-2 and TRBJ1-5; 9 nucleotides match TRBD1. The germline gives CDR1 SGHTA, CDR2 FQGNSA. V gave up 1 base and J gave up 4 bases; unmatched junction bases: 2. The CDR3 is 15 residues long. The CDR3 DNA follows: TGTGCCAGCAGCTTAGTTGGGACAGGGAATCAGCCCCAGCATTTT. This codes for CASSLVGTGNQPQHF.

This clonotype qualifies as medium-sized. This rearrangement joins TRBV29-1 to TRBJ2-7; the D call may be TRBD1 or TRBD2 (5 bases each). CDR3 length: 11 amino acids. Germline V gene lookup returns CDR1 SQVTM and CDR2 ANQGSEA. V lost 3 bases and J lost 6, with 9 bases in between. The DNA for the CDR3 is TGCAGCGTTGAGGCAGGGAGCGAGCAGTACTTC. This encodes CSVEAGSEQYF.

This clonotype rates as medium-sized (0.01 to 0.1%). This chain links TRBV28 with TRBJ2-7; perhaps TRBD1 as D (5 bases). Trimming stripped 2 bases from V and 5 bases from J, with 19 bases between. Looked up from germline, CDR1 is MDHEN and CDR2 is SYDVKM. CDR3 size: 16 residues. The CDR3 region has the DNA TGTGCCAGCAGTTTAGTTCGACAGATACCTACGCACGAGCAGTACTTC. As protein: CASSLVRQIPTHEQYF. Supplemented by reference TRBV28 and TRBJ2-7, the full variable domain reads DVKVTQSSRYLVKRTGEKVFLECVQDMDHENMFWYRQDPGLGLRLIYFSYDVKMKEKGDIPEGYSVSREKKERFSLILESASTNQTSMYLCASSLVRQIPTHEQYFGPGTRLTVT.

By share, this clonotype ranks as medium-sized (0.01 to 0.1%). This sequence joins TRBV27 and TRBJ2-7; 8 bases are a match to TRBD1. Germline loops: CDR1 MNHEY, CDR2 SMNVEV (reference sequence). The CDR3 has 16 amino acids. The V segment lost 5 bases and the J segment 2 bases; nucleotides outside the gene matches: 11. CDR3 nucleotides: TGTGCCAGCAGTACGCTCCGGGACAGGCGAGCCTACGAGCAGTACTTC. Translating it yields CASSTLRDRRAYEQYF.

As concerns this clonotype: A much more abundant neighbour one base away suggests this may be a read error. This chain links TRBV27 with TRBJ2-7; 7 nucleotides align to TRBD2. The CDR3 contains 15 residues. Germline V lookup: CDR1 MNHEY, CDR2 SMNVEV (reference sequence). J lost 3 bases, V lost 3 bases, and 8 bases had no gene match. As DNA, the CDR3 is TGTGCCAGCAGTTTGGGGGAGGGCGGGGGCTACGAGCAGTACTTC. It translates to CASSLGEGGGYEQYF.

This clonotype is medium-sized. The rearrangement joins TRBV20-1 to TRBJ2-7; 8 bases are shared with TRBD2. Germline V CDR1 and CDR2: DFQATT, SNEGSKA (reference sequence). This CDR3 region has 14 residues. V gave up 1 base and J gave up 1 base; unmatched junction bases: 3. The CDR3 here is CSARGTSGSYEQYF. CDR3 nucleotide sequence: TGCAGTGCTAGAGGCACTAGCGGTTCCTACGAGCAGTACTTC.

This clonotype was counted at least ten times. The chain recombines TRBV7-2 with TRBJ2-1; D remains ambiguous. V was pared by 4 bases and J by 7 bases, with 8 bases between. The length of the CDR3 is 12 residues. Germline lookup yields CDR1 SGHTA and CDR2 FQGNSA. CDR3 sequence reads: CASSWSANEQFF. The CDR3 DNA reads TGTGCCAGCAGCTGGTCCGCGAATGAGCAGTTCTTC.

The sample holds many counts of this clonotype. CDR3 sequence: CASSFGLFPEAFF. CDR3 sequence (DNA): TGTGCCAGCAGCTTTGGGCTTTTCCCTGAAGCTTTCTTT. The chain has TRBV5-4 and TRBJ1-1; D unclear. The CDR3 covers 13 residues. The V gene's germline CDR1 is SGHNT and CDR2 YYREEE (reference sequence). V lost 2 bases, J lost 6 bases, and 11 bases lay in between.

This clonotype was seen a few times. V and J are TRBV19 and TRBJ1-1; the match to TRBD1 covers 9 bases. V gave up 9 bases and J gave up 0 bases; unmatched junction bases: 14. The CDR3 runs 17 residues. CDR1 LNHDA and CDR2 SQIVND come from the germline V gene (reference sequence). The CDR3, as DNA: TGTGCCAGCCGCCGGGACAGGGATCCCCCTATGAACACTGAAGCTTTCTTT. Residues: CASRRDRDPPMNTEAFF.

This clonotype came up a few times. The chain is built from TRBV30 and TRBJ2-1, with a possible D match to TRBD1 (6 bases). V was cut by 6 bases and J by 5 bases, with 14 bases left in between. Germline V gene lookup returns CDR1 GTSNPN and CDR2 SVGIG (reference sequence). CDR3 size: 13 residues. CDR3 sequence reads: CACWGRGNNEQFF. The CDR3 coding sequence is TGTGCCTGTTGGGGCAGGGGTAACAATGAGCAGTTCTTC.

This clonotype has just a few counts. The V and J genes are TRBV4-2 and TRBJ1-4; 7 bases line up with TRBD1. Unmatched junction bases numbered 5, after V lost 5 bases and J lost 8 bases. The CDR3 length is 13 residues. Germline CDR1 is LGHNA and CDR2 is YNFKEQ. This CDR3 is CASSYGDSEKLFF. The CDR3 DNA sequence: TGTGCCAGCAGCTATGGGGACAGCGAAAAACTGTTTTTT.

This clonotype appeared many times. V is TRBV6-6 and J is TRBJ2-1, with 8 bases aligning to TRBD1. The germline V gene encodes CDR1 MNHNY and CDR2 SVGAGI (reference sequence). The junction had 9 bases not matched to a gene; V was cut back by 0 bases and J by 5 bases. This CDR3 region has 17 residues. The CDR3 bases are TGTGCCAGCAGTTACTCTACAGGGGGAGGAGTAAACAATGAGCAGTTCTTC. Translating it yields CASSYSTGGGVNNEQFF.

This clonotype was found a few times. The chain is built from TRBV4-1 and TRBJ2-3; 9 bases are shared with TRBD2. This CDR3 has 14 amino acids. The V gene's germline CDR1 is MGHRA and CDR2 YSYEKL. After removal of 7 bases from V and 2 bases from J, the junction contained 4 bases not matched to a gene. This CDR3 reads CASIGGRDTDTQYF. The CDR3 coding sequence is TGCGCCAGCATCGGCGGGAGGGACACAGATACGCAGTATTTT.

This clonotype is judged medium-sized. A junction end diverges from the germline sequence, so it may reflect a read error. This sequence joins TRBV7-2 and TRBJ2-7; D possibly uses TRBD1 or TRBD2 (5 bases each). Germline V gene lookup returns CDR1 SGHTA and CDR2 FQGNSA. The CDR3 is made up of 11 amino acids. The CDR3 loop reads CASSLGGTTLF. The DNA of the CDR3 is TGTGCCAGCAGCTTAGGTGGGACGACCCTCTTC.

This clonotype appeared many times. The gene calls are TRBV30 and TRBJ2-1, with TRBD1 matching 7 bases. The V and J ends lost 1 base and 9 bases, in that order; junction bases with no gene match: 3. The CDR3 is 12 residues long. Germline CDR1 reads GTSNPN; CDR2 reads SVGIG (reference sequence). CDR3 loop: CAWSEGGFEQFF. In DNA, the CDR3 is TGTGCCTGGAGTGAAGGGGGCTTTGAGCAGTTCTTC. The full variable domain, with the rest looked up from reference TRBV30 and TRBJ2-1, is SQTIHQWPATLVQPVGSPLSLECTVEGTSNPNLYWYRQAAGRGLQLLFYSVGIGQISSEVPQNLSASRPQDRQFILSSKKLLLSDSGFYLCAWSEGGFEQFFGPGTRLTVL.